The T cell receptor beta chain described here comes from a study of persistence of HIV-infected CD4 T cells. Overlapping HIV-1 Gag 15-mer peptides at 0.85 to 1 ug per peptide per mL were used. Memory cells lacking CD40L and CD69 with high CD45RO were sorted. For at least 4 years, plasma HIV-1 RNA was undetectable (<50 copies/mL). As regards this clone: Its cognate antigen is unknown.

This CDR3 has 11 amino acids. The V gene lost 6 bases and the J gene lost 4 bases, with 6 bases spanning the gap. Germline CDR1 WSHSY, CDR2 SAAADI. Sequencing used immunoSEQ version 4 in survey mode. Assay used: immunoSEQ multiplex PCR; TCRdb lists only in-frame clones, some missing. The table has 50,000 to 65,000 clones, roughly 75% seen once. This receptor was obtained from an adult man with HIV who was CMV-seropositive. The material sequenced was CD4+ T cells sorted from PBMCs after roughly 18-hour stimulation, taken from a patient who received antiretroviral therapy. The rearrangement links TRBV10-2 to TRBJ1-2; D gene unclear. The CDR3 spells CASRQSYGYTF. The CDR3 region has the DNA TGCGCCAGCAGACAGTCCTATGGCTACACCTTC.